A single sample is the source of the 25 T cell receptor beta chains below, sequenced in a study of T cell responses to AZD1222 COVID-19 vaccine. Clones were sequenced by immunoSEQ multiplex PCR, and TCRdb holds only the in-frame ones, with some missing. This sample has some 92,000 clones; around 93% occur once, and the top ten carry 6% to 9%. The material was peripheral blood, obtained on day 0 of AZD1222 vaccination. The receptors here all came from an adult in good health.

This clone was recorded once. The rearrangement links TRBV27 to TRBJ2-3; D perhaps matches TRBD2 (6 bases). CDR1 and CDR2 (germline): MNHEY, SMNVEV (reference sequence). The CDR3 length is 15 residues. V lost 3 bases, J lost 4 bases, and 14 bases lay in between. CDR3 loop: CASSLEGQGADTQYF. The CDR3 bases are TGTGCCAGCAGTTTGGAGGGGCAGGGCGCAGATACGCAGTATTTT.

The rearrangement joins TRBV7-9 to TRBJ1-2; the D gene is possibly TRBD1 (6 bases). This CDR3 has 14 amino acids. V lost 5 bases and J 5 bases, leaving 15 bases between the germline ends. Per the germline V gene, CDR1 is SEHNR and CDR2 is FQNEAQ (reference sequence). Written as DNA, the CDR3 is TGTGCCAGCAGCCTGGGGGGCCTTCTATATGGCTACACCTTC. Translated: CASSLGGLLYGYTF.

This clone has more than one count but fewer than ten. This chain connects TRBV3-1 (or the pseudogene TRBV3-2) to TRBJ1-1; 9 bases fit TRBD1. Germline assignment: CDR1 LGHDT and CDR2 YNNKEL (reference sequence). The CDR3 sequence is 14 residues long. V was pared by 4 bases and J by 2 bases, with 2 bases of the junction left unmatched. The chain's CDR3 is CASSRQGGNTEAFF. CDR3 DNA sequence: TGTGCCAGCAGCCGACAGGGGGGAAACACTGAAGCTTTCTTT.

The chain couples TRBV10-3 to TRBJ2-5, with D perhaps matching TRBD2 (5 bases). The CDR3 runs 13 residues. The germline V gene encodes CDR1 ENHRY and CDR2 SYGVKD. The V and J ends lost 5 bases and 4 bases respectively, with 11 bases between them. For the CDR3, the DNA is TGTGCCATCAGTCCGGGGTCTGGAGAGACCCAGTACTTC. It yields the protein CAISPGSGETQYF.

The V and J genes are TRBV18 and TRBJ1-2, with 11 bases lining up with TRBD1. This CDR3 contains 15 residues. The J segment lost 6 bases and the V segment lost 4 bases, leaving 7 bases of the junction unmatched. Germline loops: CDR1 KGHSH, CDR2 LQKENI. In DNA, the CDR3 is TGTGCCAGCTCACGAAGGGACAGGGGGTCGGATGGCTACACCTTC. It encodes CASSRRDRGSDGYTF.

J is TRBJ1-2 and V is TRBV20-1, with a tentative D call TRBD1 (5 bases). Germline V lookup: CDR1 DFQATT, CDR2 SNEGSKA (reference sequence). The V end lost 3 bases, the J end lost 8 bases, and 7 bases lay between the germline ends. The CDR3 has 10 residues. In DNA, the CDR3 is TGCAGTGCTAGTCGGGACGGCTACACCTTC. It encodes CSASRDGYTF.

The chain employs TRBV5-4 and TRBJ2-3; 10 positions agree with TRBD2. The V gene end was trimmed by 3 bases and the J gene end by 0 bases; junction bases not matched to a gene: 4. This CDR3 is 16 amino acids long. The germline gives CDR1 SGHNT, CDR2 YYREEE (reference sequence). The CDR3 sequence is CASSSGLAASTDTQYF. CDR3 nucleotide sequence: TGTGCCAGCAGCTCCGGACTAGCGGCGAGCACAGATACGCAGTATTTT.

Notes on this clone: This specimen includes other DNA sequences encoding the same CDR3. The rearrangement links TRBV5-1 to TRBJ1-6, with D unresolved. There are 13 residues in the CDR3. V was trimmed by 0 bases and J by 9 bases, leaving 7 bases between them. Germline assignment: CDR1 SGHRS and CDR2 YFSETQ. In nucleotides, the CDR3 is TGCGCCAGCAGCTTGGCCGGACGTTCACCCCTCCACTTT. Its translation: CASSLAGRSPLHF. The full variable domain, with the rest looked up from reference TRBV5-1 and TRBJ1-6, is KAGVTQTPRYLIKTRGQQVTLSCSPISGHRSVSWYQQTPGQGLQFLFEYFSETQRNKGNFPGRFSGRQFSNSRSEMNVSTLELGDSALYLCASSLAGRSPLHFGNGTRLTVT.

This sequence joins TRBV7-2 and TRBJ1-2; D not resolved. Trimming removed 2 bases at V and 8 bases at J, with 15 bases between. This CDR3 spans 14 amino acids. CDR1 is SGHTA, CDR2 FQGNSA, per germline. The CDR3 coding sequence is TGTGCCAGCAGCTTAAGGGCGGCACTAAGAGGCTACACCTTC. Its protein product is CASSLRAALRGYTF.

The rearrangement joins TRBV6-5 to TRBJ1-1; the D is unclear. The germline gives CDR1 MNHEY, CDR2 SVGAGI. There are 14 residues in the CDR3. V lost 7 bases and J 1 base, leaving 13 bases between the germline ends. CDR3 in amino acids: CASKASLSNTEAFF. CDR3 nucleotides: TGTGCCAGCAAAGCGAGTTTGTCGAACACTGAAGCTTTCTTT.

The chain employs TRBV7-2 and TRBJ2-3; the D call may be TRBD1 or TRBD2 (5 bases each). The CDR3 sequence is 15 residues long. Trimming stripped 5 bases from V and 4 bases from J, with 16 bases between. Germline lookup yields CDR1 SGHTA and CDR2 FQGNSA. Here the CDR3 DNA reads TGTGCCAGCAGCCAGCAACCGGGACCCGCAGATACGCAGTATTTT. It codes for CASSQQPGPADTQYF.

The chain links TRBV28 to TRBJ2-7; D gene unclear. The V end was cut by 7 bases, the J end by 7 bases, with 11 bases between. In germline, CDR1 is MDHEN, CDR2 SYDVKM. The CDR3 totals 11 residues. The CDR3 region is CASNDALEQYF. The CDR3 region has the DNA TGTGCCAGCAACGACGCCTTAGAGCAGTACTTC.

This rearrangement joins TRBV28 to TRBJ2-7; a weak D match, TRBD2 (6 bases). The germline V and J ends were trimmed by 4 bases and 3 bases, with 22 bases remaining between them. The CDR3 runs 17 residues. The germline gives CDR1 MDHEN, CDR2 SYDVKM. The CDR3 region has the DNA TGTGCCAGCAGTTCCCAACCCTCTGCTAGCGCGCACTACGAGCAGTACTTC. Residues: CASSSQPSASAHYEQYF.

V gene TRBV5-1 combines with J gene TRBJ1-2; TRBD1 is a possible D gene (6 bases). The CDR3 is made up of 12 amino acids. Trimming removed 4 bases from V and 5 bases from J, with 9 bases in between. CDR1 and CDR2 from the germline V gene are SGHRS and YFSETQ. CDR3 in amino acids: CASSLDRYGYTF. In DNA form, the CDR3 reads TGCGCCAGCAGCCTGGACAGATATGGCTACACCTTC. Based on the CDR3 plus reference TRBV5-1 and TRBJ1-2, the full variable domain is KAGVTQTPRYLIKTRGQQVTLSCSPISGHRSVSWYQQTPGQGLQFLFEYFSETQRNKGNFPGRFSGRQFSNSRSEMNVSTLELGDSALYLCASSLDRYGYTFGSGTRLTVV.

The chain couples TRBV6-4 to TRBJ2-2; TRBD2 might be the D (5 bases). V was cut by 7 bases and J by 5 bases, with 14 bases left in between. Germline-derived CDR1 and CDR2 are MRHNA and SNTAGT. The CDR3 loop spans 14 amino acids. As DNA, the CDR3 is TGTGCCAGCAAGAGTCTAGCCTCAACCGGGGAGCTGTTTTTT. Translating gives CASKSLASTGELFF.

The chain links TRBV5-1 to TRBJ2-2; 7 nucleotides align to TRBD1. The CDR3 extends over 15 amino acids. V was pared by 0 bases and J by 5 bases, with 4 bases of the junction left unmatched. CDR1 and CDR2 from the germline V gene are SGHRS and YFSETQ. The CDR3 nucleotides are TGCGCCAGCAGCTTGGAGACAGGGATTACCGGGGAGCTGTTTTTT. It is translated as CASSLETGITGELFF.

This chain uses TRBV20-1 with TRBJ1-1; D might be TRBD1 (5 bases). The V and J ends lost 3 bases and 8 bases respectively, with 10 bases between them. The germline gives CDR1 DFQATT, CDR2 SNEGSKA (reference sequence). This CDR3 comprises 11 residues. The CDR3 loop is CSASKGTEAFF. The CDR3 DNA is TGCAGTGCTAGTAAAGGGACGGAAGCTTTCTTT.

The genes are TRBV11-3 and TRBJ2-1; 9 bases are shared with TRBD2. CDR3 length: 14 residues. CDR1 SGHNT and CDR2 YENEEA come from the germline V gene. Losses at the gene ends were 2 bases for V and 4 bases for J; bases not matched to a gene: 0. CDR3 sequence reads: CASSLSGGYNEQFF. In nucleotides, the CDR3 is TGTGCCAGCAGCTTAAGCGGGGGGTACAATGAGCAGTTCTTC.

This chain connects TRBV12-5 to TRBJ1-2; possible D gene TRBD1, 6 bases. The germline CDR1 and CDR2 sequences are LGHNT and FRNRAP. This CDR3 comprises 14 residues. The V end was cut by 7 bases, the J end by 4 bases, with 16 bases between. The CDR3 sequence: CASVPQGRSYGYTF. Written as DNA, the CDR3 is TGTGCTAGTGTTCCCCAGGGGAGAAGCTATGGCTACACCTTC.

CDR3 coding DNA: TGTGCCAGCAGCTCGTATTCAGGGGGCCGCCATTCCTACGAGCAGTACTTC. It encodes CASSSYSGGRHSYEQYF. The V and J genes are TRBV7-6 and TRBJ2-7, with TRBD1 matching 8 bases. The CDR3 extends over 17 amino acids. Germline CDR1 reads SGHVS; CDR2 reads FNYEAQ. The V segment lost 4 bases and the J segment 1 base; nucleotides outside the gene matches: 12.

CDR3 DNA: TGTGCCAGTAACAGGGAGGGCACTGAAGCTTTCTTT. Amino acids: CASNREGTEAFF. J is TRBJ1-1 and V is TRBV25-1, with a tentative D call TRBD1 (6 bases). This CDR3 contains 12 residues. Per germline, CDR1 MGHDK and CDR2 SYGVNS. Trimming removed 9 bases from V and 4 bases from J, with 12 bases in between.

This rearrangement joins TRBV10-3 to TRBJ2-2; tentatively, D is TRBD2 (5 bases). This CDR3 is built from 15 residues. V dropped 4 bases and J dropped 6 bases, with 15 bases sitting between them. CDR1 and CDR2 from the germline V gene are ENHRY and SYGVKD. The CDR3 DNA follows: TGTGCCATCAGTGCGGGAAACAATGAAGCCGGGGAGCTGTTTTTT. Amino acid sequence: CAISAGNNEAGELFF.

V gene TRBV15 combines with J gene TRBJ1-3; no clear D. The germline V gene encodes CDR1 LNHNV and CDR2 YYDKDF (reference sequence). The CDR3 covers 18 residues. Trimming cost V 1 base and J 2 bases, with 18 bases left between them. The CDR3 loop reads CATSRAGESGIAGNTIYF. In DNA form, the CDR3 reads TGTGCCACCAGCAGAGCTGGGGAATCTGGCATCGCTGGAAACACCATATATTTT.

The gene calls are TRBV27 and TRBJ1-2, with no clear D. V lost 3 bases to trimming and J lost 5 bases, with 16 bases between them. This CDR3 spans 15 amino acids. Germline V gene lookup returns CDR1 MNHEY and CDR2 SMNVEV (reference sequence). CDR3 amino acids: CASSFVPPSLYGYTF. The CDR3 region has the DNA TGTGCCAGCAGTTTCGTCCCCCCGTCTCTATATGGCTACACCTTC.

This chain connects TRBV4-2 to TRBJ1-2; perhaps TRBD1 as D (6 bases). CDR3 size: 14 residues. Germline loops: CDR1 LGHNA, CDR2 YNFKEQ. The germline V and J ends were trimmed by 1 base and 5 bases, with 11 bases remaining between them. Written as DNA, the CDR3 is TGTGCCAGCAGCCAAGTAGAAGGGGGGTATGGCTACACCTTC. Amino acid sequence: CASSQVEGGYGYTF.